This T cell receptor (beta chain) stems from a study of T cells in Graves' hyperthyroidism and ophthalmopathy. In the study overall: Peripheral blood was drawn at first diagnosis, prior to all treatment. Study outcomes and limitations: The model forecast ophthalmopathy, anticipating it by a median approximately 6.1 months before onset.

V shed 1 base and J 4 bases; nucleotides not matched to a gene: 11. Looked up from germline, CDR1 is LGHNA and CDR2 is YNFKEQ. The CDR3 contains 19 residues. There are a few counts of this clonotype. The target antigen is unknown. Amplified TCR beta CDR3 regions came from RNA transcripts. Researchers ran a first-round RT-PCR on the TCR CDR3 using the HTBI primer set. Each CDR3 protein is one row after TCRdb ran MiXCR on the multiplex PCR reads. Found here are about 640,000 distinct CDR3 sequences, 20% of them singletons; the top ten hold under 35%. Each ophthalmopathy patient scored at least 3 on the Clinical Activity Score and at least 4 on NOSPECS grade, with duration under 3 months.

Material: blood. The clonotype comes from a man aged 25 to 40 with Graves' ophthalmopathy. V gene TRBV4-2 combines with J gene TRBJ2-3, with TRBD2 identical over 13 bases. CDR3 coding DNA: TGTGCCAGCAGCCAAGGGATAACGGGACTAGCGGGACGGGCAGATACGCAGTATTTT. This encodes CASSQGITGLAGRADTQYF.